The 27 T cell receptor beta chains presented below share a single source sample, sequenced in a study of OX40 agonist ivuxolimab in advanced cancers. Some clones are missing from TCRdb's copy, which holds only in-frame ones; the method was immunoSEQ multiplex PCR. The repertoire holds tens of thousands of clones, with 80% to 85% as singletons. The input for sequencing was CD4+ or CD8+ T cells sorted from blood, taken in a trial of the OX40 agonist ivuxolimab. These receptors were taken from an adult with an advanced solid tumor such as melanoma, head and neck, liver or kidney cancer.

The genes are TRBV7-2 and TRBJ2-3; 7 nucleotides agree with TRBD1. With 6 bases clipped from V and 2 bases from J, the junction kept 8 bases outside the gene matches. Per the germline V gene, CDR1 is SGHTA and CDR2 is FQGNSA. The CDR3 is 15 residues long. The CDR3 is CASRPPGQHTDTQYF. For the CDR3, the DNA is TGTGCCAGCAGGCCACCGGGACAGCACACAGATACGCAGTATTTT.

The chain carries TRBV28 and TRBJ2-7; the match to TRBD2 covers 12 bases. In germline, CDR1 is MDHEN, CDR2 SYDVKM. CDR3 length equals 13 residues. J was trimmed by 6 bases and V by 8 bases; bases with no gene match: 5. CDR3 sequence (DNA): TGTGCCAGCGCGCCGGGACTAGCGGGCGAGCAGTACGTC. It is translated as CASAPGLAGEQYV.

V gene TRBV27 combines with J gene TRBJ1-4, with D perhaps matching TRBD1 (5 bases). The CDR3 covers 15 residues. The germline V and J ends were trimmed by 6 bases and 6 bases, with 17 bases remaining between them. Germline lookup yields CDR1 MNHEY and CDR2 SMNVEV (reference sequence). Here the CDR3 DNA reads TGTGCCAGCAGACAATTGGGGGTGTTCGATGAAAAACTGTTTTTT. Protein: CASRQLGVFDEKLFF.

The chain couples TRBV7-8 to TRBJ2-5; D call uncertain. There are 12 residues in the CDR3. Germline CDR1 is SGHVS and CDR2 is FQNEAQ. The V and J ends lost 4 bases and 4 bases respectively, with 7 bases between them. For the CDR3, the DNA is TGTGCCAGCAGCTCCTATAGAGAGACCCAGTACTTC. Its protein product is CASSSYRETQYF.

This chain joins TRBV2 and TRBJ2-1, with a tentative D call TRBD1 (5 bases). Trimming stripped 6 bases from V and 8 bases from J, with 14 bases between. Germline V gene lookup returns CDR1 SNHLY and CDR2 FYNNEI. The CDR3 runs to 13 residues. CDR3 in amino acids: CASSQPRADEQFF. CDR3 DNA: TGTGCCAGCAGCCAACCCAGGGCTGATGAGCAGTTCTTC.

This rearrangement joins TRBV10-3 to TRBJ1-2; D is ambiguous. The germline V gene encodes CDR1 ENHRY and CDR2 SYGVKD. CDR3 length equals 12 residues. V was pared by 0 bases and J by 7 bases, with 6 bases between. The CDR3 nucleotides are TGTGCCATCAGTGAGTCTCTGAGTGGCTACACCTTC. Its protein is CAISESLSGYTF.

The chain combines TRBV7-2 with TRBJ2-7; no clear D. Germline assignment: CDR1 SGHTA and CDR2 FQGNSA. This CDR3 is 12 amino acids long. V was cut by 1 base and J by 6 bases, with 7 bases left in between. The DNA for the CDR3 is TGTGCCAGCAGCTTAGAGGCCGGCGAGCAGTACTTC. This sequence encodes CASSLEAGEQYF.

The J gene is TRBJ1-4, the V gene TRBV4-1; possible D gene TRBD1, 6 bases. Trimming cost V 1 base and J 4 bases, with 16 bases left between them. Germline loops: CDR1 MGHRA, CDR2 YSYEKL. This CDR3 has 17 amino acids. This CDR3 reads CASSQVELGAGNEKLFF. CDR3 nucleotides: TGCGCCAGCAGCCAAGTAGAGTTGGGGGCGGGTAATGAAAAACTGTTTTTT.

The chain uses TRBV6-1 and TRBJ1-5; a possible D gene is TRBD1 (5 bases). The CDR3 runs to 17 residues. Germline CDR1 and CDR2: MNHNS and SASEGT. The V gene lost 4 bases and the J gene lost 6 bases, with 22 bases spanning the gap. The CDR3, as DNA: TGTGCCAGCAGTGGCCCCCCGGCAGGGATTCAACCTCAGCCCCAGCATTTT. Its translation: CASSGPPAGIQPQPQHF.

The chain uses TRBV5-1 and TRBJ2-3; D is undetermined. There are 13 residues in the CDR3. Trimming removed 1 base at V and 5 bases at J, with 8 bases between. Germline CDR1 SGHRS, CDR2 YFSETQ. CDR3 in DNA: TGCGCCAGCAGCTTGTTCCGCGGAGATACGCAGTATTTT. Its translation is CASSLFRGDTQYF.

About this clone: At one boundary the junction diverges from the germline segment, which might be a read error. At the DNA level, this CDR3 is encoded by other sequences in the same sample as well. J is TRBJ1-1 and V is TRBV2; 8 bases map to TRBD1. The CDR3 is 14 residues long. Germline V lookup: CDR1 SNHLY, CDR2 FYNNEI. DNA for the CDR3: TGCGCCAGCAGTATACAGGGGGTGGACACTGAAGCTTTCTTT. Translating gives CASSIQGVDTEAFF.

This chain uses TRBV7-3 with TRBJ2-5; TRBD1 or TRBD2 may be the D gene (6 bases each). V was clipped by 2 bases and J by 1 base, with 11 bases between them. The CDR3 contains 15 residues. The germline CDR1 and CDR2 sequences are SGHTA and FQGTGA. The CDR3 region is CASSLGQRVQETQYF. The CDR3 DNA is TGTGCCAGCAGCTTAGGACAGCGGGTCCAAGAGACCCAGTACTTC. The full variable domain, its missing parts supplied by reference TRBV7-3 and TRBJ2-5, is GAGVSQTPSNKVTEKGKYVELRCDPISGHTALYWYRQSLGQGPEFLIYFQGTGAADDSGLPNDRFFAVRPEGSVSTLKIQRTERGDSAVYLCASSLGQRVQETQYFGPGTRLLVL.

This sequence joins TRBV7-9 and TRBJ2-5, with D perhaps given as TRBD1 or TRBD2 (5 bases each). Germline V gene sequence: CDR1 SEHNR, CDR2 FQNEAQ (reference sequence). The V end was cut by 2 bases, the J end by 2 bases, with 24 bases between. The CDR3 is 19 amino acids. The DNA of the CDR3 is TGTGCCAGCAGCTTATACAGGTCTCAGGACGGGATCGGTCAAGAGACCCAGTACTTC. This encodes CASSLYRSQDGIGQETQYF. The whole variable domain, remainder taken from reference TRBV7-9 and TRBJ2-5, is DTGVSQNPRHKITKRGQNVTFRCDPISEHNRLYWYRQTLGQGPEFLTYFQNEAQLEKSRLLSDRFSAERPKGSFSTLEIQRTEQGDSAMYLCASSLYRSQDGIGQETQYFGPGTRLLVL.

J is TRBJ1-1 and V is TRBV28; no firm D call. The CDR3 is 12 amino acids. Trimming removed 10 bases at V and 12 bases at J, with 21 bases between. CDR1 MDHEN and CDR2 SYDVKM come from the germline V gene. CDR3 DNA: TGTGCCACCGCTTGGCAAGGGCCGGAGACTTTCTTT. Protein: CATAWQGPETFF.

This sequence joins TRBV9 and TRBJ1-4; D gene unclear. Germline V CDR1 and CDR2: SGDLS, YYNGEE. The CDR3 loop spans 15 amino acids. The V gene lost 3 bases and the J gene lost 4 bases, with 13 bases spanning the gap. CDR3 residues: CASSALLADNEKLFF. The CDR3 coding sequence is TGTGCCAGCAGCGCACTGTTGGCAGATAATGAAAAACTGTTTTTT. The variable domain in full, completed from reference TRBV9 and TRBJ1-4, reads DSGVTQTPKHLITATGQRVTLRCSPRSGDLSVYWYQQSLDQGLQFLIQYYNGEERAKGNILERFSAQQFPDLHSELNLSSLELGDSALYFCASSALLADNEKLFFGSGTQLSVL.

The chain employs TRBV4-1 and TRBJ2-7, with TRBD2 identical over 13 bases. The germline gives CDR1 MGHRA, CDR2 YSYEKL. The J segment lost 7 bases and the V segment lost 1 base, leaving 7 bases of the junction unmatched. The CDR3 has 16 residues. CDR3 in amino acids: CASSQVAGLAGYEQYF. The CDR3 bases are TGCGCCAGCAGCCAAGTAGCGGGACTAGCGGGATATGAGCAGTACTTC.

The V and J genes are TRBV19 and TRBJ2-1; the match to TRBD1 covers 9 bases. J lost 3 bases, V lost 3 bases, and 3 bases had no gene match. This CDR3 region has 15 residues. Germline loops: CDR1 LNHDA, CDR2 SQIVND (reference sequence). The CDR3 bases are TGTGCCAGTAGTATGGGGACAGGGCTCTACAATGAGCAGTTCTTC. This gives the protein CASSMGTGLYNEQFF.

J is TRBJ2-5 and V is TRBV5-4; 8 bases line up with TRBD1. The CDR3 sequence is 16 residues long. Germline CDR1 reads SGHNT; CDR2 reads YYREEE (reference sequence). Germline trimming cut 4 bases from V and 4 bases from J; bases unmatched to any gene: 12. In nucleotides, the CDR3 is TGTGCCAGCAGCGGCGGACAGGGTCTTCCTGGAGAGACCCAGTACTTC. This gives the protein CASSGGQGLPGETQYF.

V usage is TRBV6-1 and J usage is TRBJ2-4; D not certain. Germline V gene data show CDR1 as MNHNS and CDR2 as SASEGT. The CDR3 runs to 13 residues. V was trimmed by 3 bases and J by 6 bases, leaving 9 bases between them. The DNA of the CDR3 is TGTGCCAGCAGTGATACAGTAGGAAACATTCAGTACTTC. Its translation: CASSDTVGNIQYF.

The CDR3 nucleotides read TGCAGCGTTGAAGCTAGTAGCGACGAGCAGTACTTC. Protein sequence: CSVEASSDEQYF. The chain links TRBV29-1 to TRBJ2-7; D is possibly TRBD2 (5 bases). The germline gives CDR1 SQVTM, CDR2 ANQGSEA. The CDR3 spans 12 residues. V gave up 1 base and J gave up 5 bases, with 9 bases separating them.

The rearrangement links TRBV4-2 to TRBJ2-4; the match to TRBD1 covers 8 bases. Trimming removed 0 bases from V and 0 bases from J; junction bases left unmatched: 4. Germline V gene lookup returns CDR1 LGHNA and CDR2 YNFKEQ. The CDR3 is made up of 17 amino acids. The CDR3 reads CASSQETQGAAKNIQYF. The CDR3, as DNA: TGTGCCAGCAGCCAAGAGACCCAGGGGGCAGCCAAAAACATTCAGTACTTC.

This chain joins TRBV7-3 and TRBJ2-1; D not resolved. The CDR3 has 15 residues. Germline loops: CDR1 SGHTA, CDR2 FQGTGA. V gave up 0 bases and J gave up 3 bases, with 9 bases separating them. The CDR3 here is CASSLTVQVYNEQFF. The CDR3 region has the DNA TGTGCCAGCAGCTTAACAGTGCAGGTCTACAATGAGCAGTTCTTC.

This rearrangement joins TRBV5-1 to TRBJ1-3, with TRBD1 as a possible D gene (5 bases). The CDR3 runs to 15 residues. Germline V CDR1 and CDR2: SGHRS, YFSETQ. The V end lost 0 bases, the J end lost 0 bases, and 7 bases lay between the germline ends. The chain's CDR3 is CASSLGQSSGNTIYF. CDR3 in DNA: TGCGCCAGCAGCTTGGGACAGAGCTCTGGAAACACCATATATTTT.

This clone showed up just once. The V and J genes are TRBV7-2 and TRBJ2-5; D remains unclear. Near its end, the DNA agrees better with TRBJ2-7, so the J call may be wrong. The germline CDR1 and CDR2 sequences are SGHTA and FQGNSA. This CDR3 has 11 amino acids. The CDR3: CASSLDYEQYF. The CDR3 DNA sequence: TGTGCCAGCAGCTTAGACTACGAGCAGTACTTC.

This chain joins TRBV6-5 and TRBJ2-3; 9 bases match TRBD1. The CDR3 has 14 amino acids. Trimming removed 4 bases from V and 5 bases from J; junction bases left unmatched: 4. From germline, CDR1 is MNHEY and CDR2 SVGAGI. The CDR3 region is CASSSATGGDTQYF. The CDR3 nucleotides are TGTGCCAGCAGTTCTGCGACAGGGGGAGATACGCAGTATTTT.

This clone was seen once. The chain couples TRBV15 to TRBJ1-5; 8 positions agree with TRBD1. V shed 2 bases, J shed 3 bases, and the junction held 6 bases outside the gene matches. CDR1 is LNHNV and CDR2 is YYDKDF in the germline V gene (reference sequence). CDR3 length: 16 amino acids. DNA for the CDR3: TGTGCCACCAGCAGAAGACCGGGACAGGTCAATCAGCCCCAGCATTTT. It is translated as CATSRRPGQVNQPQHF. The complete variable domain, with remaining parts taken from reference TRBV15 and TRBJ1-5, reads DAMVIQNPRYQVTQFGKPVTLSCSQTLNHNVMYWYQQKSSQAPKLLFHYYDKDFNNEADTPDNFQSRRPNTSFCFLDIRSPGLGDTAMYLCATSRRPGQVNQPQHFGDGTRLSIL.

The chain employs TRBV10-2 and TRBJ2-3; 11 bases are shared with TRBD2. Germline assignment: CDR1 WSHSY and CDR2 SAAADI. The CDR3 loop spans 16 amino acids. Losses at the gene ends were 0 bases for V and 5 bases for J; bases not matched to a gene: 4. In nucleotides, the CDR3 is TGCGCCAGCAGTGAGTCTAGCGGGGGGGTAGGAGATACGCAGTATTTT. Translated, it gives CASSESSGGVGDTQYF.